The entry below gives a single T cell receptor (beta chain) sequence along with its context. From RNA transcripts, TCR beta CDR3 regions were amplified. When the TCR CDR3 underwent first-round RT-PCR, the HTBI primer set was used. TCRdb reprocessed the multiplex PCR reads via MiXCR and lists one record per CDR3 protein. Of 700,000 or so distinct CDR3 sequences in the sample, about 14% were seen once. These data belong to a study of T cells in Graves' hyperthyroidism and ophthalmopathy. The CDR3 covers 14 residues. Between the trimmed V and J ends, which lost 4 bases and 6 bases, there was a span of 14 bases. Germline lookup yields CDR1 ENHRY and CDR2 SYGVKD.

V is TRBV10-3 and J is TRBJ2-3; possibly TRBD2 for D (5 bases). The clonotype was recovered from a woman in her forties or fifties with Graves' ophthalmopathy. Sequencing was carried out using blood. Here the CDR3 DNA reads TGTGCCATCAGTGTTCGGGGTTCTTCTGATACGCAGTATTTT. Amino acids: CAISVRGSSDTQYF.